One sample yielded the 25 T cell receptor beta chains listed below, sequenced in a study of blood T cell repertoires in COVID-19. Only in-frame clones appear in the TCRdb table, and some are missing; sequencing was by immunoSEQ multiplex PCR. The sample holds about 400,000 clones, approximately 88% seen once. Source material: PBMCs or T cells enriched from blood (not recorded which). Receptor source: a woman between 35 and 50 years old with acute COVID-19.

The chain carries TRBV3-1 (or the pseudogene TRBV3-2) and TRBJ1-4; 9 nucleotides align to TRBD1. Germline V gives CDR1 LGHDT, CDR2 YNNKEL (reference sequence). The CDR3 is made up of 14 amino acids. With 4 bases clipped from V and 7 bases from J, the junction kept 4 bases outside the gene matches. CDR3 coding DNA: TGTGCCAGCAGCCGAGGGACAGGGCCTGAAAAACTGTTTTTT. It translates to CASSRGTGPEKLFF.

A single count supports this clone. The CDR3 loop reads CASSLEPTLAGVFNQETQYF. The CDR3 region has the DNA TGTGCCAGCAGCTTGGAACCAACTTTAGCGGGGGTGTTCAACCAAGAGACCCAGTACTTC. The chain is built from TRBV7-8 and TRBJ2-5, with TRBD2 matching over 9 bases. Trimming removed 3 bases from V and 0 bases from J; junction bases left unmatched: 17. The germline V gene encodes CDR1 SGHVS and CDR2 FQNEAQ. This CDR3 contains 20 residues.

This clone has only one observation. The V call is TRBV5-5, the J call TRBJ1-1, with a possible D match to TRBD1 (6 bases). The CDR3 runs 15 residues. V was pared by 0 bases and J by 7 bases, with 16 bases between. Germline V gene sequence: CDR1 SGHKS, CDR2 YYEKEE (reference sequence). As DNA, the CDR3 is TGTGCCAGCAGCTTGGCGGGCAGGGGCGGCTTTGAAGCTTTCTTT. This codes for CASSLAGRGGFEAFF.

This rearrangement joins TRBV30 to TRBJ1-4; D not certain. This CDR3 is built from 13 residues. From germline, CDR1 is GTSNPN and CDR2 SVGIG (reference sequence). V was trimmed by 1 base and J by 7 bases, leaving 10 bases between them. CDR3 coding DNA: TGTGCCTGGAGTGGAGGGTTCGGTGAAAAACTGTTTTTT. Translated: CAWSGGFGEKLFF.

This chain connects TRBV29-1 to TRBJ1-5, with 8 bases fitting TRBD1. Germline CDR1 and CDR2: SQVTM and ANQGSEA. The junction had 0 bases not matched to a gene; V was cut back by 4 bases and J by 1 base. The CDR3 is 13 residues long. The CDR3 DNA reads as TGCAGCGTTGGGACAGGGAGCAATCAGCCCCAGCATTTT. This translates into CSVGTGSNQPQHF. The variable domain in full, completed from reference TRBV29-1 and TRBJ1-5, reads SAVISQKPSRDICQRGTSLTIQCQVDSQVTMMFWYRQQPGQSLTLIATANQGSEATYESGFVIDKFPISRPNLTFSTLTVSNMSPEDSSIYLCSVGTGSNQPQHFGDGTRLSIL.

The genes are TRBV19 and TRBJ2-7, with a possible D match to TRBD2 (5 bases). The V gene's germline CDR1 is LNHDA and CDR2 SQIVND (reference sequence). Trimming took 3 bases from V and 3 from J, leaving 12 bases between them. The CDR3 covers 14 residues. The CDR3 protein is CASSIGSRDYEQYF. As DNA, the CDR3 is TGTGCCAGTAGTATCGGTTCGAGGGACTACGAGCAGTACTTC.

Of note for this clone: Other DNA sequences in this specimen translate into the identical CDR3. This sequence joins TRBV7-8 and TRBJ1-1; 8 bases are a match to TRBD1. Trimming took 3 bases from V and 1 from J; bases not matched to a gene: 1. This CDR3 is 14 amino acids long. Germline assignment: CDR1 SGHVS and CDR2 FQNEAQ. This chain's CDR3 is CASSLGQENTEAFF. The CDR3 DNA is TGTGCCAGCAGCTTGGGACAGGAGAACACTGAAGCTTTCTTT.

The gene calls are TRBV11-2 and TRBJ2-3; 11 positions match TRBD2. This CDR3 region has 17 residues. Trimming removed 2 bases from V and 4 bases from J; junction bases left unmatched: 8. Germline CDR1 is SGHAT and CDR2 is FQNNGV. The CDR3 nucleotides are TGTGCCAGCAGCTTAAATAGCGGGGGGGCCCGGGCAGATACGCAGTATTTT. This gives the protein CASSLNSGGARADTQYF. Full variable domain (missing parts from reference TRBV11-2 and TRBJ2-3): EAGVAQSPRYKIIEKRQSVAFWCNPISGHATLYWYQQILGQGPKLLIQFQNNGVVDDSQLPKDRFSAERLKGVDSTLKIQPAKLEDSAVYLCASSLNSGGARADTQYFGPGTRLTVL.

The CDR3 nucleotides read TGTGCCAGTAGTAAACTAGCGGGGGGTTTTTACGAGCAGTACTTC. Protein sequence: CASSKLAGGFYEQYF. This sequence joins TRBV19 and TRBJ2-7; 12 nucleotides align to TRBD2. The CDR3 extends over 15 amino acids. Unmatched junction bases numbered 5, after V lost 4 bases and J lost 4 bases. The germline gives CDR1 LNHDA, CDR2 SQIVND (reference sequence). The whole variable domain, filled in from reference TRBV19 and TRBJ2-7, reads DGGITQSPKYLFRKEGQNVTLSCEQNLNHDAMYWYRQDPGQGLRLIYYSQIVNDFQKGDIAEGYSVSREKKESFPLTVTSAQKNPTAFYLCASSKLAGGFYEQYFGPGTRLTVT.

CDR3 coding DNA: TGTGCCACCAGTGCAACGGGATGGGCCAGAGCCGATGAGCAGTTCTTC. It yields the protein CATSATGWARADEQFF. The V and J genes are TRBV24-1 and TRBJ2-1, with D maybe TRBD2 (5 bases). CDR1 is KGHDR and CDR2 is SFDVKD in the germline V gene. The CDR3 contains 16 residues. Trimming pared 5 bases from V and 8 bases from J, leaving 21 bases between.

This clone was seen only once. The chain employs TRBV2 and TRBJ2-2; TRBD2 agrees at 9 bases. CDR1 is SNHLY and CDR2 is FYNNEI in the germline V gene. The trim removed 6 bases at V and 6 bases at J, leaving 8 bases unmatched. This CDR3 region has 15 residues. The CDR3 nucleotides are TGTGCCAGCAGGGCGGGGGGGTGGCTCCCCGGGGAGCTGTTTTTT. It translates to CASRAGGWLPGELFF.

The V and J genes are TRBV3-1 (or the pseudogene TRBV3-2) and TRBJ2-7, with no clear D. The CDR3 spans 11 residues. Germline V gives CDR1 LGHDT, CDR2 YNNKEL (reference sequence). Trimming shortened V by 1 base and J by 6 bases, and 4 bases separated the two germline ends. CDR3 protein: CASSQGAEQYF. CDR3 bases: TGTGCCAGCAGCCAAGGGGCCGAGCAGTACTTC.

The V and J genes are TRBV14 and TRBJ1-2; the D is unclear. V lost 0 bases, J lost 1 base, and 9 bases lay in between. Germline CDR1 is SGHDN and CDR2 is FVKESK. This CDR3 comprises 15 residues. CDR3 region: CASSQEYGSNYGYTF. CDR3 in DNA: TGTGCCAGCAGCCAAGAGTACGGTAGTAACTATGGCTACACCTTC.

The chain joins TRBV15 to TRBJ2-1, with D tentatively TRBD2 (5 bases). Germline V gene lookup returns CDR1 LNHNV and CDR2 YYDKDF (reference sequence). The CDR3 contains 14 residues. The V gene lost 8 bases and the J gene lost 8 bases, with 19 bases spanning the gap. The CDR3, as DNA: TGTGCCACCCAACTCGCCCTAGCTACGGATGAGCAGTTCTTC. As protein: CATQLALATDEQFF.

The CDR3 loop is CASSLTAGDEQFF. The CDR3 region has the DNA TGTGCCAGCAGCTTAACGGCGGGGGATGAGCAGTTCTTC. The chain has TRBV11-2 and TRBJ2-1, with 7 bases matching TRBD2. The length of the CDR3 is 13 residues. Germline V gene sequence: CDR1 SGHAT, CDR2 FQNNGV. V shed 2 bases, J shed 8 bases, and the junction held 3 bases outside the gene matches.

The chain has TRBV10-3 and TRBJ1-5, with a tentative D call TRBD1 (5 bases). The CDR3 totals 14 residues. Trimming took 10 bases from V and 0 from J, leaving 13 bases between them. Germline lookup yields CDR1 ENHRY and CDR2 SYGVKD. The CDR3 loop reads CATSPGNSNQPQHF. The CDR3 coding sequence is TGTGCCACCTCGCCAGGGAATAGCAATCAGCCCCAGCATTTT.

This clone is a singleton in its sample. DNA for the CDR3: TGTGCCAGCAGCTTCGGTGGCAATGAGCAGTTCTTC. Its protein is CASSFGGNEQFF. This chain joins TRBV11-3 and TRBJ2-1, with D uncertain. The V and J ends lost 3 bases and 6 bases respectively, with 6 bases between them. Per the germline V gene, CDR1 is SGHNT and CDR2 is YENEEA. The CDR3 is 12 amino acids.

The chain joins TRBV27 to TRBJ1-5; D unclear. This CDR3 has 15 amino acids. Trimming cost V 0 bases and J 3 bases, with 9 bases left between them. The V gene's germline CDR1 is MNHEY and CDR2 SMNVEV (reference sequence). The chain's CDR3 is CASSLSGGPNQPQHF. The DNA for the CDR3 is TGTGCCAGCAGTTTATCCGGCGGCCCCAATCAGCCCCAGCATTTT.

The chain couples TRBV13 to TRBJ2-1; 7 bases fit TRBD1. This CDR3 spans 13 amino acids. CDR1 is PRHDT and CDR2 is FYEKMQ in the germline V gene (reference sequence). The J segment lost 12 bases and the V segment lost 5 bases, leaving 10 bases of the junction unmatched. CDR3 bases: TGTGCCAGCAGCGCAGACAGGGTCCGGGGGCAGTTCTTC. Residues: CASSADRVRGQFF. The variable domain in full, with the rest retrieved from reference TRBV13 and TRBJ2-1, is AAGVIQSPRHLIKEKRETATLKCYPIPRHDTVYWYQQGPGQDPQFLISFYEKMQSDKGSIPDRFSAQQFSDYHSELNMSSLELGDSALYFCASSADRVRGQFFGPGTRLTVL.

The chain couples TRBV5-4 to TRBJ1-4; unclear D gene. Germline V gene lookup returns CDR1 SGHNT and CDR2 YYREEE (reference sequence). Trimming took off 2 bases at V and 3 bases at J, with 14 bases between the two ends. This CDR3 comprises 16 residues. Here the CDR3 DNA reads TGTGCCAGCAGCTTATTGCCCCCTTCAGCTAATGAAAAACTGTTTTTT. This encodes CASSLLPPSANEKLFF.

The chain couples TRBV6-2 or TRBV6-3 to TRBJ1-5; D possibly corresponds to TRBD1 (5 bases). V lost 2 bases and J 5 bases, leaving 10 bases between the germline ends. The germline V gene has CDR1 MNHEY and CDR2 SVGEGT. This CDR3 has 14 residues. The CDR3, as DNA: TGTGCCAGCAGTTACGGCCAGGGTGATCAGCCCCAGCATTTT. Amino acid sequence: CASSYGQGDQPQHF.

The chain employs TRBV5-4 and TRBJ2-2, with a tentative D call TRBD2 (6 bases). Trimming shortened V by 1 base and J by 0 bases, and 10 bases separated the two germline ends. The CDR3 consists of 16 residues. In germline, CDR1 is SGHNT, CDR2 YYREEE (reference sequence). This CDR3 reads CASSLLGGTNTGELFF. In DNA, the CDR3 is TGTGCCAGCAGCTTGCTGGGGGGAACGAACACCGGGGAGCTGTTTTTT.

V usage is TRBV25-1 and J usage is TRBJ1-1, with TRBD1 matching 8 bases. V trimming: 1 base; J trimming: 4 bases; junction bases outside the gene matches: 5. Germline loops: CDR1 MGHDK, CDR2 SYGVNS. CDR3 length: 15 amino acids. The CDR3 nucleotides read TGTGCCAGCAGTGAATTTACCGGACAGGGCACTGAAGCTTTCTTT. Translating it yields CASSEFTGQGTEAFF.

This clone occurred a few times. This rearrangement joins TRBV2 to TRBJ1-5; perhaps TRBD1 as D (6 bases). Germline CDR1 and CDR2: SNHLY and FYNNEI. This CDR3 contains 14 residues. Trimming cost V 6 bases and J 0 bases, with 9 bases left between them. As DNA, the CDR3 is TGTGCCAGCAGGAGGACAGATAGCAATCAGCCCCAGCATTTT. Its protein product is CASRRTDSNQPQHF.

The rearrangement joins TRBV18 to TRBJ1-1; no clear D gene. The CDR3 sequence is 20 residues long. Germline V lookup: CDR1 KGHSH, CDR2 LQKENI. V lost 0 bases and J lost 0, with 23 bases in between. CDR3 protein: CASSPPYSHVDIEMNTEAFF. CDR3 coding DNA: TGTGCCAGCTCACCACCTTATTCCCATGTTGACATTGAGATGAACACTGAAGCTTTCTTT.